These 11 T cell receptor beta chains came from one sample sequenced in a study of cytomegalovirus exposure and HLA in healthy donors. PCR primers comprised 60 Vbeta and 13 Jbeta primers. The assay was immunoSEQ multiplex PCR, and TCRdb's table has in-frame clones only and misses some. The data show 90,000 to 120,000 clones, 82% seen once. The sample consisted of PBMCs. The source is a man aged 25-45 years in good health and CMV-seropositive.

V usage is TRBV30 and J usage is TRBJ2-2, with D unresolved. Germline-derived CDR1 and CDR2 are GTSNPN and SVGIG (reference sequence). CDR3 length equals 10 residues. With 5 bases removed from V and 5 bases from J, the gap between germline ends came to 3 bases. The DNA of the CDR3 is TGTGCCTGGCGTACCGGGGAGCTGTTTTTT. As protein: CAWRTGELFF.

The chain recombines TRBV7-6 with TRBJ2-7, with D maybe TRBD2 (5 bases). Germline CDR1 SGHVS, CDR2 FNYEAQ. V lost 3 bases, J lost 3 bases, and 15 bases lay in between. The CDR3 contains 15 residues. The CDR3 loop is CASSLRKTGFYEQYF. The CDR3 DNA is TGTGCCAGCAGCTTGCGAAAAACGGGATTCTACGAGCAGTACTTC.

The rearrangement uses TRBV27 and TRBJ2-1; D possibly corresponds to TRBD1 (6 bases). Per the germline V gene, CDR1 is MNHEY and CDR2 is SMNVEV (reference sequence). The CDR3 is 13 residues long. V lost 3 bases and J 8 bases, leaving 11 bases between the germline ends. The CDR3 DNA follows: TGTGCCAGCAGTTTCACAGGGAACTATGAGCAGTTCTTC. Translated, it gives CASSFTGNYEQFF.

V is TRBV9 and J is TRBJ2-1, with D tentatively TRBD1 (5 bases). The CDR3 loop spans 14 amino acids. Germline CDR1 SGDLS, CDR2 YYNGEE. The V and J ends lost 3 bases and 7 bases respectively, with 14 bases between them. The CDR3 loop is CASSALLKGNEQFF. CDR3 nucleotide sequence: TGTGCCAGCAGCGCCCTCCTTAAGGGGAATGAGCAGTTCTTC.

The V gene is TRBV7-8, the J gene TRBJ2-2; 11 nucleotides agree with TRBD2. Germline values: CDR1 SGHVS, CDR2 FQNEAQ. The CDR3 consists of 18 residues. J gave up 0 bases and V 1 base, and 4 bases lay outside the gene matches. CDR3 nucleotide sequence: TGTGCCAGCAGCTTAGAACTAGCGGGGGCTTCGAACACCGGGGAGCTGTTTTTT. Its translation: CASSLELAGASNTGELFF.

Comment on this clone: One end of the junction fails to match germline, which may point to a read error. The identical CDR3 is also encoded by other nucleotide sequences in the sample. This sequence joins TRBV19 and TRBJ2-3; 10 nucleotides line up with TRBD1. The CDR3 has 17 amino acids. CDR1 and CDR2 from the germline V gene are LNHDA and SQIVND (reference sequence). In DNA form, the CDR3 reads TGTGCCAGTAGTACCTTACCCGACAGGGGGCGGACAGACACGCAGTATTTT. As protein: CASSTLPDRGRTDTQYF.

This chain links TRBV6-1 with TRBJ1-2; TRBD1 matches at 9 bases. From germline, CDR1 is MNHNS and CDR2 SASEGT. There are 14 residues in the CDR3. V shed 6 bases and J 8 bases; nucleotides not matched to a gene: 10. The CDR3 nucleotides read TGTGCCAGCAGACCGGACAGGGGAGTGGGCGGCTACACCTTC. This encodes CASRPDRGVGGYTF.

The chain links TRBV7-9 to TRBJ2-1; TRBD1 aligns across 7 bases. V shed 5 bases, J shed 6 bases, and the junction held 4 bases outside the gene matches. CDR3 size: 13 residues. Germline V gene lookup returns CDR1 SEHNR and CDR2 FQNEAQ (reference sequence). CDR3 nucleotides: TGTGCCAGCAGCCCAGGGACAGTCAATGAGCAGTTCTTC. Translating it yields CASSPGTVNEQFF.

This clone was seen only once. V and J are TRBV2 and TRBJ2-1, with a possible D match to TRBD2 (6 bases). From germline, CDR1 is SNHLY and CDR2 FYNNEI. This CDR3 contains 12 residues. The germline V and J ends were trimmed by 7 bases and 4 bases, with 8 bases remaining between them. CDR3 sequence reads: CASTGGYNEQFF. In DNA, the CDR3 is TGTGCCAGCACCGGGGGATACAATGAGCAGTTCTTC.

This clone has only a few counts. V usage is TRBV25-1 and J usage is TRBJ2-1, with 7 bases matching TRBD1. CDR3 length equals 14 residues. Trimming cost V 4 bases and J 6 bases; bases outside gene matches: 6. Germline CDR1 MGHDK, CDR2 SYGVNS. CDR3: CASSGQGMGNEQFF. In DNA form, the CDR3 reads TGTGCCAGCAGTGGACAGGGCATGGGCAATGAGCAGTTCTTC.

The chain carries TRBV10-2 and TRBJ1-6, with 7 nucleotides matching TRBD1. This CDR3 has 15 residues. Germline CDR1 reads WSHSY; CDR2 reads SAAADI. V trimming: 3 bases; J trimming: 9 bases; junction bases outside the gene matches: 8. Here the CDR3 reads CASSDGGQHASPLHF. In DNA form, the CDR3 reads TGCGCCAGCAGTGACGGGGGACAGCATGCTTCACCCCTCCACTTT.